What follows describes a single T cell receptor beta chain. The sample is drawn from a study of blood T cell repertoires in COVID-19. For the study at large: The study drew acute and convalescent COVID-19 samples from the United States, Italy and Spain. PBMCs, B-cell-depleted T cells, or T cells were the source of the cDNA or gDNA that made up the material.

The CDR3 loop spans 15 amino acids. Unmatched junction bases numbered 11, after V lost 6 bases and J lost 8 bases. CDR1 and CDR2 from the germline V gene are SGHAT and FQNNGV. Study processing details: Amplified reference gene primers provided the basis for estimating nucleated cell counts. This table comes from immunoSEQ multiplex PCR, and its TCRdb copy is limited to in-frame clones, with some not included. That table furnishes V, J and clone size, whereas the DNA furnished D and trimming. Among tens of thousands of clones listed, 70% to 85% were seen once. The sample was peripheral blood. V gene TRBV11-2 combines with J gene TRBJ1-4, with TRBD1 identical over 8 bases. The clonotype was recovered from a human donor in a cohort sampled during active COVID-19. The CDR3 sequence is CASRPQGGLGEKLFF. Written as DNA, the CDR3 is TGTGCCAGCAGGCCACAGGGGGGGCTTGGGGAAAAACTGTTTTTT.